This TCR beta chain is from a study of cytomegalovirus exposure and HLA in healthy donors. Study summary: The study's early data release held 75 million to 95 million unique TCRs from HLA-typed donors. Study findings and constraints: Rarity held for most TCR sequences, but there were some public TCRs that occurred in many donors. Data from an earlier analysis indicated that most TCR beta V segments were productive either about 90% or about 30% of the time.

PCR primers comprised 60 Vbeta and 13 Jbeta primers. The method was immunoSEQ multiplex PCR; TCRdb's version includes in-frame clones alone and lacks a portion of them. This sample has approximately 170,000 clones; around 80% occur once, and the top ten carry 1.5% to 2%. Turning to this clone: Its antigen remains unknown.

CDR3 length: 14 residues. V lost 5 bases and J lost 9; bases outside the gene matches: 7. Germline V lookup: CDR1 SEHNR, CDR2 FQNEAQ (reference sequence). Donors likely had unrecorded immune exposures despite being nominally healthy when sampled. Material: PBMCs. The sequence came from a human donor in good health. V usage is TRBV7-9 and J usage is TRBJ2-1; the match to TRBD1 covers 10 bases. The CDR3 region is CASSPWDRGGEQFF. In DNA form, the CDR3 reads TGTGCCAGCAGCCCCTGGGACAGGGGAGGTGAGCAGTTCTTC.